The 20 T cell receptor beta chains reported below all come from one sample, sequenced in a study of blood T cell repertoires in COVID-19 (dated by TCRdb to the early 2020s). Library prep was done by the immunoSEQ multiplex PCR assay. This is the immuneACCESS table as TCRdb keeps it, with only in-frame sequences that have V and J called. A part of the clones is gone; compared with another copy, unresolved V genes explain less than half, and the rest is unexplained. Counted in this sample were hundreds of thousands of clones; about 89% of them appeared once. Under 8.5% of the sample rests with the top ten. Sequencing was performed on peripheral blood. These TCRs come from a woman between 45 and 65 years old with COVID-19, enrolled during active disease.

The V call is TRBV29-1, the J call TRBJ1-2; 8 bases line up with TRBD1. Trimming at V came to 6 bases and at J to 6 bases, leaving 6 bases not matched to a gene. This CDR3 is built from 12 residues. Germline-derived CDR1 and CDR2 are SQVTM and ANQGSEA. In DNA form, the CDR3 reads TGCAGCGTATTGACAGGGGACGATGGCTACACCTTC. This codes for CSVLTGDDGYTF. The full variable domain, rest sourced from reference TRBV29-1 and TRBJ1-2, is SAVISQKPSRDICQRGTSLTIQCQVDSQVTMMFWYRQQPGQSLTLIATANQGSEATYESGFVIDKFPISRPNLTFSTLTVSNMSPEDSSIYLCSVLTGDDGYTFGSGTRLTVV.

The rearrangement links TRBV7-9 to TRBJ1-1, with TRBD1 matching 8 bases. The trim removed 5 bases at V and 4 bases at J, leaving 3 bases unmatched. The CDR3 totals 13 residues. Germline loops: CDR1 SEHNR, CDR2 FQNEAQ (reference sequence). DNA of the CDR3: TGTGCCAGCAGCCCACAGGGGGGCACTGAAGCTTTCTTT. It specifies CASSPQGGTEAFF.

The chain employs TRBV30 and TRBJ1-1, with 9 nucleotides matching TRBD1. Germline CDR1 GTSNPN, CDR2 SVGIG (reference sequence). The CDR3 spans 14 residues. V was clipped by 5 bases and J by 1 base; unmatched bases: 5. CDR3 region: CAWGTGSQNTEAFF. CDR3 DNA sequence: TGTGCCTGGGGGACAGGGAGCCAGAACACTGAAGCTTTCTTT.

To note about this clone: Other nucleotide sequences in the sample specify the same CDR3. The rearrangement links TRBV5-1 to TRBJ2-7; TRBD2 matches at 7 bases. V lost 0 bases and J lost 5; bases outside the gene matches: 2. CDR1 is SGHRS and CDR2 is YFSETQ in the germline V gene. The CDR3 has 13 residues. In DNA form, the CDR3 reads TGCGCCAGCAGCTTGGGTGGGGGGGACGAGCAGTACTTC. This gives the protein CASSLGGGDEQYF.

CDR3 loop: CASSVAGGSQPQHF. The DNA for the CDR3 is TGTGCCAGCAGCGTGGCAGGGGGCAGTCAGCCCCAGCATTTT. V usage is TRBV5-5 and J usage is TRBJ1-5; 8 nucleotides agree with TRBD1. The J segment lost 6 bases and the V segment lost 4 bases, leaving 6 bases of the junction unmatched. CDR1 and CDR2 (germline): SGHKS, YYEKEE (reference sequence). CDR3 length: 14 residues.

The rearrangement joins TRBV19 to TRBJ1-5, with a weak D call TRBD1 (6 bases). Germline V lookup: CDR1 LNHDA, CDR2 SQIVND (reference sequence). V lost 4 bases, J lost 4 bases, and 17 bases lay in between. The CDR3 runs to 16 residues. DNA for the CDR3: TGTGCCAGTAGTACAGGGGCCTCGGTGGGTAATCAGCCCCAGCATTTT. It encodes CASSTGASVGNQPQHF.

The V gene is TRBV5-1, the J gene TRBJ1-6; TRBD1 matches 7 bases. The trim removed 3 bases at V and 14 bases at J, leaving 11 bases unmatched. The CDR3 is made up of 14 amino acids. Germline assignment: CDR1 SGHRS and CDR2 YFSETQ. In DNA, the CDR3 is TGCGCCAGCAGCTCGGTGACAGGGCTCCGCACCCTCCACTTT. As protein: CASSSVTGLRTLHF.

The table lists this clone with a few counts. The rearrangement uses TRBV9 and TRBJ1-1; 8 nucleotides align to TRBD1. The J segment lost 0 bases and the V segment lost 2 bases, leaving 3 bases of the junction unmatched. The CDR3 spans 15 residues. CDR1 SGDLS and CDR2 YYNGEE come from the germline V gene. The CDR3 region is CASSVDRDMNTEAFF. The CDR3 coding sequence is TGTGCCAGCAGCGTGGACAGGGACATGAACACTGAAGCTTTCTTT. Full variable domain (outside the CDR3, taken from reference TRBV9 and TRBJ1-1): DSGVTQTPKHLITATGQRVTLRCSPRSGDLSVYWYQQSLDQGLQFLIQYYNGEERAKGNILERFSAQQFPDLHSELNLSSLELGDSALYFCASSVDRDMNTEAFFGQGTRLTVV.

This chain links TRBV3-1 (or the pseudogene TRBV3-2) with TRBJ2-2; the match to TRBD2 covers 13 bases. With 5 bases clipped from V and 7 bases from J, the junction kept 4 bases outside the gene matches. The CDR3 has 15 residues. CDR1 LGHDT and CDR2 YNNKEL come from the germline V gene (reference sequence). The CDR3 nucleotides are TGTGCCAGCAGCTTTGGGACTAGCGGGATCGGGGAGCTGTTTTTT. This gives the protein CASSFGTSGIGELFF.

The rearrangement joins TRBV5-4 to TRBJ2-5; no reliable D call. From germline, CDR1 is SGHNT and CDR2 YYREEE (reference sequence). The V gene lost 0 bases and the J gene lost 4 bases, with 13 bases spanning the gap. This CDR3 region has 15 residues. The CDR3 reads CASSLDSRVGETQYF. The CDR3 DNA reads TGTGCCAGCAGCTTGGATTCTCGGGTCGGAGAGACCCAGTACTTC.

The V and J genes are TRBV10-3 and TRBJ1-5, with D perhaps TRBD1 (5 bases). This CDR3 is 13 amino acids long. Germline CDR1 is ENHRY and CDR2 is SYGVKD. Trimming shortened V by 3 bases and J by 8 bases, and 11 bases separated the two germline ends. CDR3 nucleotide sequence: TGTGCCATCAGTGATGGGAAAGGGGAGCCCCAGCATTTT. Protein product: CAISDGKGEPQHF.

The chain links TRBV12-3 or TRBV12-4 to TRBJ2-7; D is unresolved. Trimming stripped 1 base from V and 3 bases from J, with 7 bases between. The CDR3 is made up of 13 amino acids. In DNA form, the CDR3 reads TGTGCCAGCAGTTTAGGGCACCACTACGAGCAGTACTTC. It specifies CASSLGHHYEQYF.

The V gene is TRBV4-1, the J gene TRBJ1-3, with 8 bases fitting TRBD1. V gave up 1 base and J gave up 4 bases; unmatched junction bases: 9. Looked up from germline, CDR1 is MGHRA and CDR2 is YSYEKL. The CDR3 covers 17 residues. The CDR3 region is CASSQVNRGAKGNTIYF. The CDR3, as DNA: TGCGCCAGCAGCCAAGTAAACAGGGGGGCGAAAGGAAACACCATATATTTT.

This chain links TRBV13 with TRBJ1-2; TRBD1 might be the D (5 bases). The CDR3 sequence is 15 residues long. The V gene lost 0 bases and the J gene lost 3 bases, with 11 bases spanning the gap. The germline V gene encodes CDR1 PRHDT and CDR2 FYEKMQ (reference sequence). The CDR3 loop reads CASSLGAGSDYGYTF. CDR3 DNA: TGTGCCAGCAGCTTAGGGGCAGGGTCCGACTATGGCTACACCTTC.

This clone has just one count. This chain links TRBV2 with TRBJ2-1; 9 bases align to TRBD1. V was pared by 6 bases and J by 5 bases, with 5 bases of the junction left unmatched. This CDR3 has 14 residues. Per the germline V gene, CDR1 is SNHLY and CDR2 is FYNNEI. CDR3 coding DNA: TGTGCCAGCAGGAAGGGACAGGGACACAATGAGCAGTTCTTC. Translated, it gives CASRKGQGHNEQFF.

This clone was recorded once. The rearrangement uses TRBV11-2 and TRBJ1-1; the D is unclear. With 5 bases removed from V and 4 bases from J, the gap between germline ends came to 8 bases. Germline loops: CDR1 SGHAT, CDR2 FQNNGV. The CDR3 loop spans 12 amino acids. CDR3 sequence reads: CASSIQLTEAFF. The CDR3 DNA reads TGTGCCAGCAGCATACAGCTCACTGAAGCTTTCTTT.

The chain links TRBV5-1 to TRBJ1-2; TRBD1 is a possible D gene (6 bases). The CDR3 has 15 amino acids. V lost 4 bases and J 2 bases, leaving 15 bases between the germline ends. Germline CDR1 SGHRS, CDR2 YFSETQ. The CDR3 sequence is CASSPITGTNYGYTF. For the CDR3, the DNA is TGCGCCAGCAGCCCTATTACAGGGACGAACTATGGCTACACCTTC.

A single count supports this clone. The chain uses TRBV11-2 and TRBJ2-7, with 9 bases matching TRBD2. V was clipped by 4 bases and J by 7 bases; unmatched bases: 17. CDR1 is SGHAT and CDR2 is FQNNGV in the germline V gene. The CDR3 is 17 amino acids. CDR3 in DNA: TGTGCCAGCAGCTATCCTATCAGCGGGGGGCCCCGCGGGGAGCAGTACTTC. It codes for CASSYPISGGPRGEQYF.

This chain connects TRBV7-9 to TRBJ1-3; D not resolved. Germline V gene lookup returns CDR1 SEHNR and CDR2 FQNEAQ (reference sequence). The CDR3 is made up of 17 amino acids. Trimming took 1 base from V and 0 from J, leaving 13 bases between them. CDR3 amino acids: CASSLERVVDSGNTIYF. CDR3 bases: TGTGCCAGCAGCTTAGAACGGGTAGTTGACTCTGGAAACACCATATATTTT. Complete variable domain (other parts from reference TRBV7-9 and TRBJ1-3): DTGVSQNPRHKITKRGQNVTFRCDPISEHNRLYWYRQTLGQGPEFLTYFQNEAQLEKSRLLSDRFSAERPKGSFSTLEIQRTEQGDSAMYLCASSLERVVDSGNTIYFGEGSWLTVV.

This rearrangement joins TRBV2 to TRBJ1-3, with D tentatively TRBD1 (6 bases). The CDR3 has 16 amino acids. Germline V CDR1 and CDR2: SNHLY, FYNNEI. V gave up 11 bases and J gave up 1 base, with 21 bases separating them. The CDR3 region has the DNA TGTGCCCGACTCTCAAAGACAGGCCCTTCTGGAAACACCATATATTTT. Encoded protein: CARLSKTGPSGNTIYF.